A selection of T cell receptor beta chains follows, all from one sample in a study of blood T cell repertoires in COVID-19. Repertoires were generated with immunoSEQ multiplex PCR, while TCRdb's copy carries only in-frame clones and drops some. Of some 64,000 clones in the sample, more than 75% were seen once. Specimen: peripheral blood. The receptors shown here come from a man between 60 and 75 years old with COVID-19, enrolled during active disease. Each CDR3 is given with its conserved first and last residue. Each record gives: clone size, J gene, V gene, D gene, CDR3 DNA, CDR3 protein. The D gene is left open where the match is weak. Clone size is stated in some rows and not others, as once, few, many or a class when expanded.

- TRBJ2-4 TRBV6-5 - TGTGCCAGCAGTTACTCGATGGACAACCAAAACATTCAGTACTTC CASSYSMDNQNIQYF
- TRBJ1-1 TRBV11-1 TRBD1 TGTGCCAGCAGCTTAGACAGGGGAAACACTGAAGCTTTCTTT CASSLDRGNTEAFF
- TRBJ2-1 TRBV9 - TGTGCCAGCAGCGTAATGCCTCGACAGAAATTTGACAATGAGCAGTTCTTC CASSVMPRQKFDNEQFF
- TRBJ1-1 TRBV7-9 - TGTGCCAGCAGCTTAGCGGAGGGCGTGAACACTGAAGCTTTTTTT CASSLAEGVNTEAFF
- TRBJ2-7 TRBV28 - TGTGCCAGCAGTCCCCTCCGGACAGCCGCCTACGAGCAGTACTTC CASSPLRTAAYEQYF
- TRBJ2-1 TRBV29-1 TRBD1 TGCAGCGTCGACAGGGAATCCTACAATGAGCAGTTCTTC CSVDRESYNEQFF
- TRBJ2-2 TRBV24-1 TRBD2 TGTGCCACCAGTGATCCCGTCGGGGGGAAGAACACCGGGGAGCTGTTTTTT CATSDPVGGKNTGELFF
many TRBJ1-6 TRBV27 TRBD1 TGTGCCAGCAGTTCCCTACAGGGGGGAAATTCACCCCTCCACTTT CASSSLQGGNSPLHF
- TRBJ1-5 TRBV2 TRBD1 TGTGCCAGCAGCCGGGACAGCGTTTCTAGCAATCAGCCCCAGCATTTT CASSRDSVSSNQPQHF
- TRBJ2-3 TRBV3-1/TRBV3-2 - TGTGCCAGCAGCCCGCTAGTCGGCACAGATACGCAGTATTTT CASSPLVGTDTQYF
- TRBJ1-1 TRBV6-5 TRBD1 TGTGCCAGCAGCCTACGAGGACAGGGTTTTACTGAAGCTTTCTTT CASSLRGQGFTEAFF
- TRBJ1-1 TRBV12-3/TRBV12-4 - TGTGCCAGCAGTCAAAACGGGGGAACTGAAGCTTTCTTT CASSQNGGTEAFF
few TRBJ2-7 TRBV10-3 - TGTGCCATCAGTGAGTCTGTCGGTTACTACGAGCAGTACTTC CAISESVGYYEQYF
- TRBJ2-5 TRBV19 - TGTGCCAGTAGTATTGGCAGGGTTGGGCCGGAGACCCAGTACTTC CASSIGRVGPETQYF
- TRBJ2-2 TRBV5-1 TRBD1 TGCGCCAGCAGCGCCGGACAGGTCGGGGAGCTGTTTTTT CASSAGQVGELFF
- TRBJ2-3 TRBV6-5 TRBD1 TGTGCCAGCAGTCGGGACAGAAAGGGTTCAGATACGCAGTATTTT CASSRDRKGSDTQYF
- TRBJ2-3 TRBV6-5 - TGTGCCAGCAGGACCCGGGGTGGCGGGGAAGATACGCAGTATTTT CASRTRGGGEDTQYF
- TRBJ2-5 TRBV7-3 - TGTGCCAGCAGCTTTGGCTCTCAAGAGACCCAGTACTTC CASSFGSQETQYF
- TRBJ1-2 TRBV6-4 - TGTGCCAGCAGCCAGACCGACATTGGGGGCTACACCTTC CASSQTDIGGYTF
- TRBJ2-5 TRBV24-1 - TGTGCCACCAGTGATTTGGGGGCAGGGCAAGAGACCCAGTACTTC CATSDLGAGQETQYF
- TRBJ2-4 TRBV5-4 - TGTGCCAGCAGCTTATCTGGCGGGACCCAGAAAAACATTCAGTACTTC CASSLSGGTQKNIQYF
- TRBJ2-5 TRBV5-4 TRBD1 TGTGCCAGCAGCACCCCGGACAGGGCCGAAGAGACCCAGTACTTC CASSTPDRAEETQYF
- TRBJ2-1 TRBV7-2 - TGTGCCAGCAGCTTAGGGGGTCGGGGGAGCTCCTACAATGAGCAGTTCTTC CASSLGGRGSSYNEQFF
- TRBJ2-1 TRBV30 TRBD2 TGTGCCTGGAGTCCCCTAGCGGGAGAATCTGAGCAGTTCTTC CAWSPLAGESEQFF
few TRBJ2-7 TRBV6-5 TRBD2 TGTGCCAGCATGCAGCGGGACTCCTACGAGCAGTACTTC CASMQRDSYEQYF
once TRBJ2-2 TRBV6-5 TRBD1 TGTGCCGCCCGGACAGGCACCGGGGAGCTGTTTTTT CAARTGTGELFF
- TRBJ1-6 TRBV3-1/TRBV3-2 - TGTGCCAGCAGCCCCGTTAGCCTCAATTCACCCCTCCACTTT CASSPVSLNSPLHF
- TRBJ2-5 TRBV30 - TGTGCCTGGAGTGTTGGTGGGAGTGAGACCCAGTACTTC CAWSVGGSETQYF
- TRBJ1-2 TRBV13 - TGTGCCAGCAGCGGTCCGGGGGGGAACTATGGCTACACCTTC CASSGPGGNYGYTF
- TRBJ2-7 TRBV5-6 - TGTGCCAGCAGCTTGGTTACCGGGGTCGAGCAGTACTTC CASSLVTGVEQYF
- TRBJ2-2 TRBV24-1 TRBD2 TGTGCCACCAGTGAAGGTAGCGGGAGGACTAAGGACGGGGAGCTGTTTTTT CATSEGSGRTKDGELFF
- TRBJ2-1 TRBV18 - TGTGCCAGCTCACCACAGACGGGAGTATACAATGAGCAGTTCTTC CASSPQTGVYNEQFF
once TRBJ2-5 TRBV30 - TGTGCCTGGAGTGCACCCCTAGCGAACCAGAAGACCCAGTACTTC CAWSAPLANQKTQYF
few TRBJ2-7 TRBV3-1/TRBV3-2 TRBD1 TGTGCCAGCAGCCCTCCGACAGGGGCCGAGCAGTACTTC CASSPPTGAEQYF
- TRBJ1-2 TRBV28 - TGTGCCAGCACCCCCACGGGCAGGACTTATGGCTACACCTTC CASTPTGRTYGYTF
few TRBJ2-3 TRBV27 TRBD1 TGTGCCAGCAGTTCAACCGCCTTCACAGGGGGCACGCAGTATTTT CASSSTAFTGGTQYF
- TRBJ2-1 TRBV29-1 - TGCAGCGTTGAAGACCCCCAAGACAGTTACAATGAGCAGTTCTTC CSVEDPQDSYNEQFF
- TRBJ1-5 TRBV28 - TGTGCCAGCAGTTTTGGACAGTCGAGGTTTCAGCCCCAGCATTTT CASSFGQSRFQPQHF
- TRBJ2-3 TRBV7-9 TRBD2 TGTGCCAGCAGCGCGGCGACTAGCGGGGTCGGCACAGATACGCAGTATTTT CASSAATSGVGTDTQYF
few TRBJ1-2 TRBV2 TRBD1 TGTGCCAGCAGTGGTGCAGGGGGGTCTGGCTACACCTTC CASSGAGGSGYTF
- TRBJ1-1 TRBV3-1/TRBV3-2 TRBD1 TGTGCCAGCAGCCAGGACAGGATTAACACTGAAGCTTTCTTT CASSQDRINTEAFF